A single sample gave rise to the 25 T cell receptor beta chains below, sequenced in a study of identifying expanded T cells in peripheral blood. Repertoires were generated with immunoSEQ multiplex PCR, while TCRdb's copy carries only in-frame clones and drops some. The sample yields about 90,000 clones, approximately 86% seen once. Source material: blood. The receptors come from a person between 18 and 69 years old in good health.

V usage is TRBV7-2 and J usage is TRBJ2-7; D gene uncertain. The CDR3 is made up of 14 amino acids. Germline V CDR1 and CDR2: SGHTA, FQGNSA. V shed 1 base and J shed 2 bases, with 9 bases lying between them. CDR3 region: CASSLVARAYEQYF. Written as DNA, the CDR3 is TGTGCCAGCAGCTTAGTAGCCCGAGCCTACGAGCAGTACTTC.

This clone was seen only a few times. The genes are TRBV2 and TRBJ1-6, with D possibly matching TRBD1 (5 bases). CDR1 and CDR2 (germline): SNHLY, FYNNEI. With 0 bases removed from V and 7 bases from J, the gap between germline ends came to 13 bases. The CDR3 length is 16 residues. Written as DNA, the CDR3 is TGTGCCAGCAGTGAAGCGTTGGGGGGAGGAAATTCACCCCTCCACTTT. This codes for CASSEALGGGNSPLHF.

This chain connects TRBV5-1 to TRBJ2-5, with D perhaps matching TRBD2 (6 bases). This CDR3 is built from 13 residues. Trimming shortened V by 4 bases and J by 5 bases, and 12 bases separated the two germline ends. Germline V gene data show CDR1 as SGHRS and CDR2 as YFSETQ. The CDR3 spells CASSGGTTETQYF. CDR3 nucleotides: TGCGCCAGCAGCGGGGGGACGACGGAGACCCAGTACTTC.

The V and J genes are TRBV4-1 and TRBJ1-2; D not resolved. Trimming pared 0 bases from V and 7 bases from J, leaving 9 bases between. The CDR3 totals 13 residues. Per germline, CDR1 MGHRA and CDR2 YSYEKL. The CDR3 DNA reads TGCGCCAGCAGCCAAGAGTCAAGGGTTGGCTACACCTTC. It encodes CASSQESRVGYTF.

V and J are TRBV2 and TRBJ2-7; 7 bases align to TRBD1. The CDR3 covers 15 residues. Trimming cost V 6 bases and J 1 base; bases outside gene matches: 9. Germline V gene data show CDR1 as SNHLY and CDR2 as FYNNEI. CDR3 nucleotide sequence: TGTGCCAGCAGGGGGGACAGCTACCAGTCCTACGAGCAGTACTTC. As protein: CASRGDSYQSYEQYF. The full variable domain, rest sourced from reference TRBV2 and TRBJ2-7, is EPEVTQTPSHQVTQMGQEVILRCVPISNHLYFYWYRQILGQKVEFLVSFYNNEISEKSEIFDDQFSVERPDGSNFTLKIRSTKLEDSAMYFCASRGDSYQSYEQYFGPGTRLTVT.

As DNA, the CDR3 is TGCAGCGTTGAAGTCCCAGCGGGGGGGCCTGGGGAGCAGTTCTTC. It encodes CSVEVPAGGPGEQFF. This chain connects TRBV29-1 to TRBJ2-1, with 10 bases lining up with TRBD2. Trimming removed 1 base from V and 10 bases from J; junction bases left unmatched: 10. Germline CDR1 and CDR2: SQVTM and ANQGSEA. The CDR3 runs to 15 residues.

This clone was counted a single time. V gene TRBV5-4 combines with J gene TRBJ2-3, with TRBD1 matching 9 bases. The J segment lost 0 bases and the V segment lost 0 bases, leaving 8 bases of the junction unmatched. The CDR3 totals 18 residues. The germline CDR1 and CDR2 sequences are SGHNT and YYREEE (reference sequence). CDR3 loop: CASSLATGGGASTDTQYF. The CDR3 DNA is TGTGCCAGCAGCTTGGCGACAGGGGGGGGTGCTAGCACAGATACGCAGTATTTT.

V is TRBV13 and J is TRBJ2-2, with 9 bases lining up with TRBD1. The ends lost 5 bases at V and 6 bases at J; junction bases unmatched: 7. This CDR3 is 15 amino acids long. Germline assignment: CDR1 PRHDT and CDR2 FYEKMQ (reference sequence). The CDR3 loop reads CASSHGTGKSGELFF. Here the CDR3 DNA reads TGTGCCAGCAGCCACGGGACAGGGAAGTCCGGGGAGCTGTTTTTT. Combining the CDR3 with reference TRBV13 and TRBJ2-2 gives the whole variable domain AAGVIQSPRHLIKEKRETATLKCYPIPRHDTVYWYQQGPGQDPQFLISFYEKMQSDKGSIPDRFSAQQFSDYHSELNMSSLELGDSALYFCASSHGTGKSGELFFGEGSRLTVL.

The chain uses TRBV4-1 and TRBJ2-2; a weak D match, TRBD1 (6 bases). The ends were cut back, 2 bases at V and 6 bases at J, with 16 bases in the middle. Germline assignment: CDR1 MGHRA and CDR2 YSYEKL. This CDR3 has 16 residues. The CDR3 is CASSQPRSGVSGELFF. Here the CDR3 DNA reads TGCGCCAGCAGCCAACCGCGATCAGGGGTCTCCGGGGAGCTGTTTTTT.

This chain joins TRBV11-2 and TRBJ2-7; D is possibly TRBD2 (5 bases). The CDR3 extends over 14 amino acids. Trimming removed 5 bases from V and 0 bases from J, with 11 bases in between. Germline V gene lookup returns CDR1 SGHAT and CDR2 FQNNGV. CDR3 amino acids: CASSPGFSSYEQYF. The CDR3 region has the DNA TGTGCCAGCAGCCCGGGGTTTAGCTCCTACGAGCAGTACTTC.

The J gene is TRBJ2-1, the V gene TRBV29-1, with TRBD2 matching over 12 bases. This CDR3 has 14 residues. In germline, CDR1 is SQVTM, CDR2 ANQGSEA. Trimming removed 7 bases from V and 9 bases from J; junction bases left unmatched: 10. The CDR3 spells CSAPTSGGGSEQFF. The CDR3 region has the DNA TGCAGCGCCCCGACTAGCGGGGGAGGGAGTGAGCAGTTCTTC.

The chain couples TRBV13 to TRBJ2-1; 13 bases match TRBD2. Germline lookup yields CDR1 PRHDT and CDR2 FYEKMQ (reference sequence). The CDR3 is made up of 19 amino acids. V shed 6 bases and J 1 base; nucleotides not matched to a gene: 12. The DNA of the CDR3 is TGTGCCAGCAGTTCCGAGACTAGCGGGGGGACTCGGTCCTACAATGAGCAGTTCTTC. As protein: CASSSETSGGTRSYNEQFF. The variable domain in full, completed from reference TRBV13 and TRBJ2-1, reads AAGVIQSPRHLIKEKRETATLKCYPIPRHDTVYWYQQGPGQDPQFLISFYEKMQSDKGSIPDRFSAQQFSDYHSELNMSSLELGDSALYFCASSSETSGGTRSYNEQFFGPGTRLTVL.

The chain combines TRBV18 with TRBJ1-2; D gene ambiguous. The CDR3 covers 12 residues. Germline V CDR1 and CDR2: KGHSH, LQKENI. The V end was cut by 6 bases, the J end by 2 bases, with 7 bases between. The CDR3 protein is CASSLQNYGYTF. Written as DNA, the CDR3 is TGTGCCAGCTCCCTACAGAACTATGGCTACACCTTC.

The chain has TRBV15 and TRBJ2-5; D possibly corresponds to TRBD2 (6 bases). Trimming shortened V by 8 bases and J by 0 bases, and 7 bases separated the two germline ends. The germline gives CDR1 LNHNV, CDR2 YYDKDF (reference sequence). The CDR3 covers 12 residues. As DNA, the CDR3 is TGTGCCACCGGGGACTACCAAGAGACCCAGTACTTC. Translation: CATGDYQETQYF.

The V call is TRBV28, the J call TRBJ2-7; possibly TRBD1 for D (7 bases). CDR3 length: 13 residues. Deletions cut 8 bases from V and 2 bases from J, with 13 bases between. Germline V gene sequence: CDR1 MDHEN, CDR2 SYDVKM. CDR3 coding DNA: TGTGCCAGCCGCGGGGACAGTCCCTACGAGCAGTACTTC. Its translation: CASRGDSPYEQYF.

CDR3 sequence: CASSFLILESSYNEQFF. The CDR3 nucleotides read TGTGCCAGCAGCTTTTTGATTTTGGAGAGCTCCTACAATGAGCAGTTCTTC. This chain links TRBV7-2 with TRBJ2-1; D is ambiguous. Trimming took 3 bases from V and 0 from J, leaving 15 bases between them. The CDR3 loop spans 17 amino acids. Germline V CDR1 and CDR2: SGHTA, FQGNSA.

The CDR3 DNA sequence: TGCGCCACCAGTCCAGACCAAGAGACCCAGTACTTC. This gives the protein CATSPDQETQYF. This chain joins TRBV5-1 and TRBJ2-5; D is unresolved. Trimming pared 9 bases from V and 0 bases from J, leaving 9 bases between. Germline values: CDR1 SGHRS, CDR2 YFSETQ. CDR3 length: 12 residues.

This chain links TRBV5-4 with TRBJ1-2, with 8 bases matching TRBD1. Unmatched junction bases numbered 2, after V lost 4 bases and J lost 3 bases. This CDR3 comprises 13 residues. The germline V gene has CDR1 SGHNT and CDR2 YYREEE (reference sequence). CDR3 nucleotides: TGTGCCAGCAGCACGGACAGGGACTATGGCTACACCTTC. Amino acids: CASSTDRDYGYTF.

The chain uses TRBV4-1 and TRBJ2-1, with TRBD2 matching 12 bases. This CDR3 is built from 19 residues. Germline lookup yields CDR1 MGHRA and CDR2 YSYEKL. Trimming cost V 4 bases and J 8 bases; bases outside gene matches: 18. The CDR3 DNA sequence: TGCGCCAGCAGCCCACGCGCCCCTTCGACTAGCGGGGGTCTCGATGAGCAGTTCTTC. As protein: CASSPRAPSTSGGLDEQFF.

This clone was seen a handful of times. The chain uses TRBV9 and TRBJ1-2; no clear D. The germline V gene encodes CDR1 SGDLS and CDR2 YYNGEE. The CDR3 consists of 12 residues. Trimming removed 4 bases from V and 5 bases from J, with 9 bases in between. CDR3 nucleotides: TGTGCCAGCAGCAGGGAACTTTATGGCTACACCTTC. Translated: CASSRELYGYTF.

This chain joins TRBV9 and TRBJ1-6, with unresolved D. Per germline, CDR1 SGDLS and CDR2 YYNGEE. Trimming removed 0 bases from V and 4 bases from J, with 5 bases in between. The CDR3 extends over 14 amino acids. In nucleotides, the CDR3 is TGTGCCAGCAGCGTAGAACCATATAATTCACCCCTCCACTTT. This gives the protein CASSVEPYNSPLHF.

The chain joins TRBV23-1 to TRBJ2-4, with a possible D match to TRBD1 (6 bases). TRBV23-1 qualifies as an ORF whose function is uncertain. The CDR3 length is 18 residues. With 3 bases removed from V and 0 bases from J, the gap between germline ends came to 18 bases. The CDR3 DNA is TGCGCCAGCAGTCACCTTGATCAGGGGCTACTAGCCAAAAACATTCAGTACTTC. As protein: CASSHLDQGLLAKNIQYF.

V is TRBV5-6 and J is TRBJ1-1; maybe TRBD1 (5 bases). In germline, CDR1 is SGHDT, CDR2 YYEEEE. The ends were cut back, 7 bases at V and 10 bases at J, with 20 bases in the middle. The CDR3 spans 13 residues. The CDR3: CASSRDRTWAAFF. Here the CDR3 DNA reads TGTGCCAGCTCCCGGGACCGAACTTGGGCAGCTTTCTTT.

The chain recombines TRBV19 with TRBJ1-5; D is unclear. The ends were cut back, 7 bases at V and 4 bases at J, with 17 bases in the middle. The germline CDR1 and CDR2 sequences are LNHDA and SQIVND (reference sequence). The CDR3 extends over 15 amino acids. The CDR3 DNA follows: TGTGCCAGTACCCTCTACCCCGGCTCAAATCAGCCCCAGCATTTT. Its protein product is CASTLYPGSNQPQHF. The complete variable domain, with remaining parts taken from reference TRBV19 and TRBJ1-5, reads DGGITQSPKYLFRKEGQNVTLSCEQNLNHDAMYWYRQDPGQGLRLIYYSQIVNDFQKGDIAEGYSVSREKKESFPLTVTSAQKNPTAFYLCASTLYPGSNQPQHFGDGTRLSIL.

The genes are TRBV5-1 and TRBJ2-1; D may be TRBD2 (5 bases). The CDR3 sequence is 13 residues long. Trimming removed 1 base at V and 6 bases at J, with 8 bases between. Germline V gives CDR1 SGHRS, CDR2 YFSETQ. The CDR3 loop is CASSLLGSNEQFF. The CDR3 nucleotides read TGCGCCAGCAGCTTGTTGGGGAGCAATGAGCAGTTCTTC.